These 20 T cell receptor beta chains were sequenced from one sample in a study of T cell clonotyping in hematopoietic cell transplantation. Only in-frame clones appear in the TCRdb table, and some are missing; sequencing was by immunoSEQ multiplex PCR. This sample carries about 11,000 clones, 75% to 90% of them seen once, and the ten largest clones take 15% to 20%. Sequences were derived from PBMCs, sampled 100 days after allogeneic stem cell transplant. The source of these receptors is a female patient in her sixties who had an allogeneic stem cell transplant from an unrelated donor, so the T cells may come from the graft donor. Some clones in this sample may be carry-over from other donors' samples.

The chain uses TRBV6-4 and TRBJ2-7; 9 nucleotides align to TRBD2. Germline-derived CDR1 and CDR2 are MRHNA and SNTAGT. The length of the CDR3 is 16 residues. Germline trimming cut 3 bases from V and 1 base from J; bases unmatched to any gene: 7. The CDR3 nucleotides are TGTGCCAGCAGTGATTATAGCGGGAGAAATTCCTACGAGCAGTACTTC. This codes for CASSDYSGRNSYEQYF.

The chain is built from TRBV7-9 and TRBJ2-7; no reliable D call. Germline CDR1 reads SEHNR; CDR2 reads FQNEAQ (reference sequence). The CDR3 runs to 13 residues. Between the trimmed V and J ends, which lost 5 bases and 2 bases, there was a span of 10 bases. The CDR3 protein is CASSGGRAYEQYF. In DNA, the CDR3 is TGTGCCAGCAGCGGCGGACGGGCCTACGAGCAGTACTTC.

Only one count was recorded for this clone. The chain uses TRBV4-3 and TRBJ1-1; 9 bases align to TRBD1. There are 16 residues in the CDR3. With 1 base clipped from V and 6 bases from J, the junction kept 9 bases outside the gene matches. CDR1 is LGHNA and CDR2 is YSLEER in the germline V gene. Written as DNA, the CDR3 is TGCGCCAGCAGCCAAGGGGACAGGGAAGATGGCGCTGAAGCTTTCTTT. This sequence encodes CASSQGDREDGAEAFF.

The rearrangement joins TRBV9 to TRBJ2-1; D uncertain. The germline gives CDR1 SGDLS, CDR2 YYNGEE. The germline V and J ends were trimmed by 3 bases and 0 bases, with 7 bases remaining between them. The CDR3 covers 14 residues. CDR3 in DNA: TGTGCCAGCAGCGCCCTCTCCTCCTACAATGAGCAGTTCTTC. The encoded protein is CASSALSSYNEQFF.

This clone has a single count. The chain employs TRBV5-1 and TRBJ2-1; the match to TRBD2 covers 15 bases. Germline CDR1 SGHRS, CDR2 YFSETQ. J lost 7 bases, V lost 2 bases, and 4 bases had no gene match. The CDR3 loop spans 16 amino acids. The CDR3 protein is CASSFTGLAGGNEQFF. For the CDR3, the DNA is TGCGCCAGCAGCTTTACGGGACTAGCGGGAGGAAATGAGCAGTTCTTC.

The chain links TRBV4-1 to TRBJ1-1, with 8 bases fitting TRBD1. Germline loops: CDR1 MGHRA, CDR2 YSYEKL. The CDR3 totals 14 residues. V was pared by 3 bases and J by 3 bases, with 3 bases of the junction left unmatched. The CDR3 nucleotides are TGCGCCAGCAGCCAGACAGGGGCGGACACTGAAGCTTTCTTT. Residues: CASSQTGADTEAFF.

In its sample, this clone was seen once. This chain connects TRBV5-1 to TRBJ2-7; TRBD1 is a possible D gene (6 bases). V was pared by 6 bases and J by 2 bases, with 12 bases between. Germline CDR1 reads SGHRS; CDR2 reads YFSETQ. The CDR3 runs 13 residues. The CDR3 DNA is TGCGCCAGCACCAGGGACACCCCCTACGAGCAGTACTTC. This gives the protein CASTRDTPYEQYF.

The chain employs TRBV28 and TRBJ2-7; 8 bases align to TRBD2. Per germline, CDR1 MDHEN and CDR2 SYDVKM. The length of the CDR3 is 15 residues. Losses at the gene ends were 2 bases for V and 9 bases for J; bases not matched to a gene: 12. CDR3 in DNA: TGTGCCAGCAGTTTAGGAGTGGCGGGAGGAGGGACGCAGTACTTC. The encoded protein is CASSLGVAGGGTQYF.

This rearrangement joins TRBV9 to TRBJ1-1; a weak D match, TRBD1 (5 bases). The CDR3 has 16 amino acids. Germline V lookup: CDR1 SGDLS, CDR2 YYNGEE. Trimming removed 4 bases at V and 6 bases at J, with 22 bases between. The CDR3 coding sequence is TGTGCCAGCAGCCTTGAGGGCCGGGCGGGGGATGCTGAAGCTTTCTTT. This sequence encodes CASSLEGRAGDAEAFF.

Here the CDR3 reads CASSREERSTDTQYF. CDR3 coding DNA: TGTGCCAGCAGTCGGGAGGAGCGGAGCACAGATACGCAGTATTTT. This chain connects TRBV6-1 to TRBJ2-3; 7 bases map to TRBD2. The CDR3 covers 15 residues. With V trimmed by 5 bases and J by 0 bases, 5 bases remained unmatched. CDR1 and CDR2 from the germline V gene are MNHNS and SASEGT.

This clone was seen a few times. J is TRBJ2-1 and V is TRBV10-3, with TRBD2 identical over 7 bases. V gave up 5 bases and J gave up 0 bases; unmatched junction bases: 4. The CDR3 covers 15 residues. Germline CDR1 is ENHRY and CDR2 is SYGVKD. CDR3 residues: CAISPSGYSYNEQFF. The CDR3 DNA reads as TGTGCCATCAGTCCTAGCGGCTACTCCTACAATGAGCAGTTCTTC.

The rearrangement uses TRBV29-1 and TRBJ2-7; D tentatively reads TRBD1 or TRBD2 (6 bases each). Per the germline V gene, CDR1 is SQVTM and CDR2 is ANQGSEA. This CDR3 region has 14 residues. Trimming took off 6 bases at V and 1 base at J, with 16 bases between the two ends. The DNA for the CDR3 is TGCAGCGTGGGGGCGGACTACGATTCCTACGAGCAGTACTTC. Its protein product is CSVGADYDSYEQYF.

The chain joins TRBV5-6 to TRBJ2-5; no clear D gene. CDR3 size: 13 residues. The V gene lost 2 bases and the J gene lost 2 bases, with 7 bases spanning the gap. CDR1 and CDR2 (germline): SGHDT, YYEEEE. The CDR3 region is CASSLASQETQYF. CDR3 nucleotides: TGTGCCAGCAGCTTAGCATCTCAAGAGACCCAGTACTTC.

The rearrangement joins TRBV7-2 to TRBJ2-2, with 9 nucleotides matching TRBD1. The J segment lost 4 bases and the V segment lost 8 bases, leaving 8 bases of the junction unmatched. Germline lookup yields CDR1 SGHTA and CDR2 FQGNSA. This CDR3 comprises 15 residues. The CDR3 coding sequence is TGTGCCAGCCGGTACGGGACAGGGACCACCGGGGAGCTGTTTTTT. Protein sequence: CASRYGTGTTGELFF.

The chain uses TRBV7-2 and TRBJ2-5, with a possible D match to TRBD1 (6 bases). Germline V CDR1 and CDR2: SGHTA, FQGNSA. With 5 bases removed from V and 2 bases from J, the gap between germline ends came to 12 bases. There are 14 residues in the CDR3. CDR3 sequence (DNA): TGTGCCAGCAGCCCCGGACAGAGACAAGAGACCCAGTACTTC. Its protein is CASSPGQRQETQYF.

In the case of this clone: The same CDR3 arises from other DNA sequences in this sample as well. The chain links TRBV19 to TRBJ2-1; 7 nucleotides line up with TRBD2. Trimming cost V 1 base and J 4 bases; bases outside gene matches: 4. Germline CDR1 and CDR2: LNHDA and SQIVND (reference sequence). The length of the CDR3 is 15 residues. The chain's CDR3 is CASSIGSGIYNEQFF. In DNA, the CDR3 is TGTGCCAGTAGTATAGGCAGCGGGATTTACAATGAGCAGTTCTTC.

This chain connects TRBV6-1 to TRBJ2-1, with 9 nucleotides matching TRBD1. The CDR3 totals 14 residues. The trim removed 3 bases at V and 9 bases at J, leaving 6 bases unmatched. Germline values: CDR1 MNHNS, CDR2 SASEGT. CDR3 coding DNA: TGTGCCAGCAGTGACGGGACAGGGATGGGTGAGCAGTTCTTC. This translates into CASSDGTGMGEQFF.

Only one count was recorded for this clone. The chain carries TRBV6-6 and TRBJ1-1, with D perhaps matching TRBD1 (6 bases). CDR1 and CDR2 from the germline V gene are MNHNY and SVGAGI (reference sequence). The CDR3 has 13 residues. The germline V and J ends were trimmed by 7 bases and 5 bases, with 14 bases remaining between them. DNA for the CDR3: TGTGCCAGCACCAAGGGGGTTAGGACTGAAGCTTTCTTT. It yields the protein CASTKGVRTEAFF.

The V and J genes are TRBV6-5 and TRBJ1-1; maybe TRBD1 (5 bases). The CDR3 has 14 residues. Germline CDR1 and CDR2: MNHEY and SVGAGI. The germline V and J ends were trimmed by 0 bases and 3 bases, with 8 bases remaining between them. Here the CDR3 DNA reads TGTGCCAGCAGTTACTCAGGCAGGGACACTGAAGCTTTCTTT. This encodes CASSYSGRDTEAFF.

This rearrangement joins TRBV4-1 to TRBJ1-1; D is uncertain. V lost 0 bases to trimming and J lost 3 bases, with 20 bases between them. Germline values: CDR1 MGHRA, CDR2 YSYEKL. This CDR3 spans 18 amino acids. CDR3 residues: CASSQDPYALFGDTEAFF. CDR3 bases: TGCGCCAGCAGCCAAGATCCCTACGCATTATTCGGGGACACTGAAGCTTTCTTT.